The sequence of this T cell receptor (beta chain) was determined in a study of cytomegalovirus exposure and HLA in healthy donors (dated 2017 in TCRdb). The study in broad terms: In an earlier analysis of under 600 of the donors, 250 to 350 Gb of sequence data and approximately 100 million unique TCR beta sequences from about 179 million T cells were reported. An early release covering 550 to 700 HLA-typed donors comprised about 320 gigabases of sequencing data and about 90 million unique TCR sequences. The genetic ancestry cluster associated with self-reported Caucasian donors included 70% to 85% of the roughly 400 genotyped donors. The study was designed to test whether signatures of past pathogen exposure could be identified by cataloging public T cell receptors. The study profiled the T cell repertoires of 500 to 800 subjects by immunosequencing and related them to cytomegalovirus serostatus. Along with the roughly 670-subject first cohort, a separate validation cohort of over 90 different subjects was used. The study combined high-throughput TCR immunosequencing, statistical association of individual TCRs with disease status, and machine learning to predict cytomegalovirus infection status. To study patterns of TCR occurrence, a later analysis re-analyzed previously published TCR beta repertoires from 600 to 750 donors and added high-resolution HLA genotyping. Rather than using new phenotypic data, the later analysis identified candidate immune exposures from TCR beta sequences and from how often those sequences occurred across donors. To decide whether each TCR beta V gene segment behaved as functional or pseudogenic, an earlier analysis of some 600 of the donors relied on high-throughput TCR beta sequencing. Donor age, sex, ethnicity and CMV serostatus were compiled together with the repertoire data. A later genetic analysis took genome-wide SNP genotypes for about 60% of the roughly 670 donors and used that subset as a discovery cohort. All discovery cohort repertoires had been generated on a single sequencing platform. Both class I and class II loci were covered by HLA typing, at four-digit resolution. The number of donors typed differed by locus, with 629-630 for A, B, C, DRB1 and DQB1, about 500 for DQA1, 600 to 610 for DPA1, and 472 for DPB1. Several DR-DQ haplotypes were treated as single units for association and clustering because of strong linkage in the cohort. Across approximately 400 genotyped donors of the cohort, an average of roughly 250,000 unique TCR beta nucleotide sequences per donor were sequenced, and roughly 20% of those sequences were non-productive. Beyond this particular receptor, the publication reports: Only TCR beta chains were sequenced in this cohort, and the absence of alpha or paired-chain data limited detectable features. Compared with equally common non-associated chains, HLA-associated TCR beta chains in a later analysis were more clonally expanded and had lower generation probabilities. V-gene and J-gene trimming of TCR beta chains was associated with a missense DCLRE1C variant in a later genetic analysis, and the association was replicated in an independent cohort. In an earlier analysis of several hundred of the donors, most TCR beta V segments were observed in productive rearrangements about 87% or about 30% of the time, broadly matching IMGT annotations. HLA typing was unavailable for some donors at each locus, so association tests used only the typed subset. Most TCR sequences were observed very rarely across donors, whereas some public TCRs were present in many individuals. Assigning TCR associations to individual alleles was difficult when HLA alleles, especially DR and DQ, strongly co-occurred. The study listed 150 to 200 TCR beta chains as associated with cytomegalovirus. The presence/absence analyses assumed that sequencing depth was roughly uniform across donors, and that assumption may not be true. In vitro tests confirmed that three of the cytomegalovirus-associated TCR beta chains recognize cytomegalovirus antigens. Immune exposure information for the cohort was limited to CMV serostatus. The authors suggested that the approach could potentially be generalized to other disease states and immunological phenotypes. The earlier analysis of 587 of the donors excluded some 15 rarely observed V segments, including chromosome 9 orphons, because counts were too low. Some IMGT-functional V segments, including TRBV6-2 and TRBV6-3, could not be told apart with the 87-base-pair reads, so those segments were excluded. According to a later analysis, TCR association rates differed among HLA loci, with DRB1 alleles showing the most associated TCRs and HLA-C alleles showing the fewest. Several of the top co-occurrence clusters appeared to be linked to parvovirus B19, influenza, CMV and Epstein-Barr virus, according to a later analysis. Cytomegalovirus status was reported to be diagnosed by the classifier with high specificity and sensitivity in both the original and validation cohorts. A further reported finding was that TCR beta sequences accurately predicted the HLA-A and HLA-B alleles for most subjects in the first cohort. Linkage disequilibrium might explain the correlated functional status among segregating V segments, but an unknown experimental factor could not be ruled out. According to a later analysis, most CMV-associated TCR beta chains appeared to be HLA-restricted, and the HLA associations seemed to be driven largely by CMV exposure. A cluster of highly shared sequence variants was judged likely to be a technical artifact of the sequencing pipeline. In a later genetic analysis, fewer N-insertions in productive TCRs were reported among donors in an Asian-associated ancestry cluster than the approximately 670-donor mean. Specific HLA alleles were associated with 15,000 to 20,000 TCR beta sequences at a false discovery rate of 0.05 in a later analysis.

The cohort was made up of approximately 670 healthy bone marrow donors. At the time of sampling, all cohort members were nominally healthy, though unrecorded immune exposures were likely present. The donor tested CMV seropositive, placing the donor among the roughly 270 seropositive members of the cohort. Every donor gave a peripheral blood sample, and the peripheral blood mononuclear cells from that sample were used for TCR beta sequencing. Genomic DNA was extracted from the blood cell samples with the Qiagen DNeasy Blood Extraction Kit. From the cysteine through the phenylalanine, the CDR3 covers 17 amino acids. Only the CDR3 region is kept as DNA, spanning 51 bases read in frame from base 1. The CDR1 and CDR2 encoded by the germline V gene are SGHTS and YDEGEE. V ends up 4 bases short and J 3 bases short, with an unmatched junction base count of 7. Library method: the immunoSEQ multiplex PCR assay. The multiplex PCR relied on a mix of 60 forward primers for TCR Vbeta segments and 13 reverse primers for TCR Jbeta segments. A multiplex PCR assay on genomic DNA amplified the CDR3 region of rearranged TCR beta genes. On the Illumina HiSeq System, the amplified TCR beta libraries were sequenced as 87-base-pair reads. Per the source publication's procedure: Across the roughly 670 repertoires, a later analysis counted roughly 84 million unique TCR beta chains, roughly 11 million of which were shared by at least two donors. To remove PCR and sequencing errors, raw reads were error-corrected and collapsed into unique sequences using a nearest-neighbor algorithm that merged closely related sequences. V, D and J gene segments were assigned by aligning CDR3 sequences to IMGT reference sequences. For a sequence to be retained, a match of at least six nucleotides to both a V gene segment and a J gene segment was required. Rearrangements were classified as productive when the CDR3 lacked stop codons and remained in frame with V and J, and all other rearrangements were classified as non-productive. Following IMGT convention, CDR3 was defined as the stretch from the second conserved V-encoded cysteine up to the conserved J-encoded phenylalanine. The earlier analysis of a few hundred of the donors excluded any sequence lacking an unambiguous match to a single V gene segment. An earlier analysis of approximately 590 of the donors classified V segments as functional when productive rearrangements were above 56.7% and as segregating when the standard deviation between donors was above 5%. A statistical classification framework was built to diagnose cytomegalovirus status from the catalog of TCR beta chain sequences. V and J gene assignment, in a later analysis, came from comparing TCR nucleotide sequences with IMGT/GENE-DB human TR gene sequences. Using the TCRdist pipeline, a later analysis assigned CDR3 sequences along with most-parsimonious VDJ recombination scenarios. A later analysis defined each TCR beta chain by its CDR3 amino acid sequence plus V-gene family, and excluded reads lacking a unique V-gene family. As a way to deal with suspected cross-contamination and a sequencing artifact, a later analysis dropped hundreds of nucleotide sequences that were highly shared and had low generation probability. In a later analysis, a clonal expansion index was calculated for each public chain from normalized within-repertoire ranks of inferred template counts. Generation probabilities in a later analysis came from a VDJ recombination model fitted to out-of-frame rearrangements, and those results were checked against IGoR. In a later analysis, TCR-TCR, TCR-HLA and TCR-CMV co-occurrence was scored with hypergeometric tests, and a repertoire-size bias correction was applied to TCR pairs. A later analysis estimated false discovery rates by permuting HLA or CMV assignments 20 times. In a later analysis, co-occurring TCRs were grouped using DBSCAN, and TCRdist sequence similarity was added for clustering within HLA-allele-positive subsets. Repertoires with fewer than 30,000 or more than 120,000 public chains, plus five repertoires with anomalous nucleotide sharing, were excluded from co-occurrence clustering. In its TCRdb copy, this immuneACCESS table keeps in-frame sequences only and misses some clones. Where compared with another copy, unresolved V genes explain less than half of these, and the others have no known cause. The DNA gave D and trimming, while V, J and clone size come from that table. The sample table shows about 110,000 clones, and 70% are seen once. The ten top clones hold 8% to 9.5% of the sample.

With respect to this clone: Its cognate antigen has yet to be identified. No clone much larger than this one lies a single base away; base qualities are absent.

The chain links TRBV5-8 with TRBJ2-1; a stretch of 13 junction bases matches TRBD2. The sequenced material came from PBMCs. The sequence was obtained from a man aged 25-45 years in good health and CMV-seropositive. This receptor carries the CDR3 CASSGLAGVFDYNEQFF. The nucleotides read TGTGCCAGCAGCGGACTAGCGGGAGTGTTTGACTACAATGAGCAGTTCTTC.